A single sample gave rise to the 16 T cell receptor beta chains below, sequenced in a study of regulatory T cells in long-lasting Graves disease. Investigators prepared the TCR beta libraries by applying iRepertoire HTBI primers and Arm-PCR of CDR3 regions. One entry per CDR3 protein results from TCRdb running MiXCR on the multiplex PCR reads. The sample includes 350,000 to 500,000 distinct CDR3 sequences, 21% of them seen just once. Sample time point: persistent/refractory GD, antithyroid drugs over 5 years with positive TRAb. Preparation of the TCR library used RNA extracted from PBMCs. The material was peripheral blood mononuclear cells (PBMCs), obtained when the disease was refractory, from a patient treated with antithyroid drugs. These receptors all come from a female donor with Graves disease.

This clonotype was observed at least ten times. The chain combines TRBV3-1 with TRBJ2-7; 9 bases are a match to TRBD2. V shed 4 bases and J 0 bases; nucleotides not matched to a gene: 10. This CDR3 region has 17 residues. Germline V gene lookup returns CDR1 LGHDT and CDR2 YNNKEL (reference sequence). The CDR3 DNA reads TGTGCCAGCAGCCGCGGAGTAGCGGGAGCCAGCTCCTACGAGCAGTACTTC. It translates to CASSRGVAGASSYEQYF.

At least ten counts were recorded for this clonotype. This sequence joins TRBV11-2 and TRBJ2-3, with a possible D match to TRBD2 (5 bases). Germline V gene lookup returns CDR1 SGHAT and CDR2 FQNNGV. Between the trimmed V and J ends, which lost 6 bases and 4 bases, there was a span of 14 bases. The CDR3 has 14 amino acids. This CDR3 is CASSYYQAADTQYF. In DNA form, the CDR3 reads TGTGCCAGCAGTTATTACCAAGCGGCAGATACGCAGTATTTT.

The V call is TRBV11-2, the J call TRBJ1-1, with 9 positions matching TRBD1. The CDR3 extends over 13 amino acids. Germline lookup yields CDR1 SGHAT and CDR2 FQNNGV. The junction had 3 bases not matched to a gene; V was cut back by 6 bases and J by 4 bases. In nucleotides, the CDR3 is TGTGCCAGCAGAAAGGACAGGGGCACTGAAGCTTTCTTT. This gives the protein CASRKDRGTEAFF.

The chain is built from TRBV5-4 and TRBJ2-1; D is undetermined. With 4 bases removed from V and 4 bases from J, the gap between germline ends came to 12 bases. The CDR3 has 14 amino acids. Germline CDR1 reads SGHNT; CDR2 reads YYREEE (reference sequence). The CDR3 spells CASSPFWGYNEQFF. DNA of the CDR3: TGTGCCAGCAGCCCTTTTTGGGGTTACAATGAGCAGTTCTTC.

The CDR3 region is CSAIIGTAWNEQFF. Written as DNA, the CDR3 is TGCAGTGCTATAATCGGGACCGCCTGGAATGAGCAGTTCTTC. This chain joins TRBV20-1 and TRBJ2-1; D may match TRBD1 or TRBD2 (5 bases each). The CDR3 length is 14 residues. Germline assignment: CDR1 DFQATT and CDR2 SNEGSKA (reference sequence). V lost 4 bases to trimming and J lost 7 bases, with 17 bases between them.

This rearrangement joins TRBV12-3 or TRBV12-4 to TRBJ2-3; D is uncertain. V shed 7 bases and J shed 0 bases, with 17 bases lying between them. The CDR3 loop spans 16 amino acids. In DNA form, the CDR3 reads TGTGCCAGCACCGGACGAGATAGAGGTAGCACAGATACGCAGTATTTT. This encodes CASTGRDRGSTDTQYF.

This clonotype has a count of ten or more. This chain joins TRBV6-1 and TRBJ2-7, with D tentatively TRBD1 (6 bases). This CDR3 comprises 18 residues. V was pared by 2 bases and J by 4 bases, with 24 bases between. In germline, CDR1 is MNHNS, CDR2 SASEGT. CDR3: CASSEPPRDTRGRYEQYF. CDR3 sequence (DNA): TGTGCCAGCAGTGAACCACCCCGGGACACCCGGGGACGTTACGAGCAGTACTTC.

With regard to this clonotype: Being one base from a much bigger clone, this may be a read error. The J gene is TRBJ2-7, the V gene TRBV2, with D hard to call. The CDR3 is made up of 11 amino acids. Germline values: CDR1 SNHLY, CDR2 FYNNEI. Trimming stripped 1 base from V and 6 bases from J, with 4 bases between. CDR3 protein: CASSEVPEQYF. DNA of the CDR3: TGTGCCAGCAGTGAAGTACCCGAGCAGTACTTC.

This clonotype appeared many times. The chain employs TRBV7-9 and TRBJ2-7, with D possibly being TRBD2 (6 bases). The germline V gene has CDR1 SEHNR and CDR2 FQNEAQ (reference sequence). The CDR3 contains 13 residues. Trimming pared 6 bases from V and 4 bases from J, leaving 13 bases between. CDR3 sequence (DNA): TGTGCCAGCAGTTTGGCGGGAAGATACGAGCAGTACTTC. Encoded protein: CASSLAGRYEQYF.

This clonotype has a handful of counts. The genes are TRBV19 and TRBJ2-7; weak D call: TRBD1 (6 bases). The V and J ends lost 9 bases and 0 bases respectively, with 24 bases between them. The germline V gene has CDR1 LNHDA and CDR2 SQIVND (reference sequence). CDR3 size: 17 residues. CDR3 sequence: CASQGGARGVGSYEQYF. The DNA of the CDR3 is TGTGCCAGCCAAGGGGGTGCTCGCGGCGTGGGCTCCTACGAGCAGTACTTC.

This clonotype was recorded at least ten times. The chain has TRBV28 and TRBJ1-5; D ambiguous. CDR3 length: 15 amino acids. Per germline, CDR1 MDHEN and CDR2 SYDVKM. Trimming stripped 6 bases from V and 1 base from J, with 13 bases between. CDR3 in DNA: TGTGCCAGCAGCTTCCCCTCCGCAAGCAATCAGCCCCAGCATTTT. Amino acids: CASSFPSASNQPQHF.

This clonotype showed up many times. V gene TRBV28 combines with J gene TRBJ2-5, with D unclear. Trimming removed 6 bases from V and 1 base from J, with 12 bases in between. Germline-derived CDR1 and CDR2 are MDHEN and SYDVKM. The CDR3 totals 14 residues. The CDR3 is CASRPSWSQETQYF. The CDR3 DNA reads TGTGCCAGCAGACCTTCGTGGAGCCAAGAGACCCAGTACTTC.

The sample holds many counts of this clonotype. The V and J genes are TRBV15 and TRBJ2-5; TRBD2 aligns across 8 bases. V lost 2 bases and J lost 3; bases outside the gene matches: 8. The CDR3 is 16 amino acids. Per the germline V gene, CDR1 is LNHNV and CDR2 is YYDKDF (reference sequence). As DNA, the CDR3 is TGTGCCACCAGCAGATCCCCGGGGGGGAGCGAAGAGACCCAGTACTTC. This sequence encodes CATSRSPGGSEETQYF.

This clonotype was picked up a small number of times. CDR3 DNA sequence: TGTGCCAGCAGTGCCCCCGGGACCTTAGCCTACGAGCAGTACTTC. This codes for CASSAPGTLAYEQYF. V usage is TRBV2 and J usage is TRBJ2-7; D tentatively fits TRBD1 or TRBD2 (5 bases each). Trimming left V 4 bases short and J 2 bases short, with 15 bases between. CDR1 is SNHLY and CDR2 is FYNNEI in the germline V gene. The CDR3 spans 15 residues.

This clonotype came up many times. This chain joins TRBV28 and TRBJ2-7; D ambiguous. Germline values: CDR1 MDHEN, CDR2 SYDVKM. CDR3 length: 14 residues. The V end lost 4 bases, the J end lost 4 bases, and 14 bases lay between the germline ends. In DNA form, the CDR3 reads TGTGCCAGCAGTTCTGGGATTCTGTTATACGAGCAGTACTTC. Its translation: CASSSGILLYEQYF.

Concerning this clonotype itself: A much larger clone lies one base from this, so it may be a read error. This sequence joins TRBV6-2 or TRBV6-3 and TRBJ1-2; 7 positions agree with TRBD1. The germline V gene encodes CDR1 MNHEY and CDR2 SVGEGT. The CDR3 extends over 13 amino acids. This chain's CDR3 is CASNEGQTLGCTF. CDR3 DNA sequence: TGTGCCAGCAACGAGGGACAGACTCTCGGCTGCACCTTC.